Detailed here is one T cell receptor beta chain. The antigen is not known. V was pared by 8 bases and J by 11 bases, with 18 bases between. CDR3 length: 11 residues. Germline-derived CDR1 and CDR2 are DFQATT and SNEGSKA (reference sequence). This sample was included in a study of identifying expanded T cells in peripheral blood. Study conclusions and caveats: Across healthy donors, higher total template counts meant significantly greater approximately two-week count variance. Approximately 1.1 clones differed between technical replicates, versus around 15 and 19 over time.

Data came from immunoSEQ multiplex PCR; TCRdb stores just in-frame clones and leaves some out. The sample includes 90,000 to 120,000 clones, about 89% of them seen just once. No infections or other immune events were documented during collection. This sequence joins TRBV20-1 and TRBJ1-1; possible D gene TRBD1, 5 bases. The source material was blood. This clonotype was obtained from a person between 18 and 70 years old in good health. CDR3 region: CSTRTRGGAFF. CDR3 DNA sequence: TGCAGTACAAGGACACGGGGCGGGGCTTTCTTT.